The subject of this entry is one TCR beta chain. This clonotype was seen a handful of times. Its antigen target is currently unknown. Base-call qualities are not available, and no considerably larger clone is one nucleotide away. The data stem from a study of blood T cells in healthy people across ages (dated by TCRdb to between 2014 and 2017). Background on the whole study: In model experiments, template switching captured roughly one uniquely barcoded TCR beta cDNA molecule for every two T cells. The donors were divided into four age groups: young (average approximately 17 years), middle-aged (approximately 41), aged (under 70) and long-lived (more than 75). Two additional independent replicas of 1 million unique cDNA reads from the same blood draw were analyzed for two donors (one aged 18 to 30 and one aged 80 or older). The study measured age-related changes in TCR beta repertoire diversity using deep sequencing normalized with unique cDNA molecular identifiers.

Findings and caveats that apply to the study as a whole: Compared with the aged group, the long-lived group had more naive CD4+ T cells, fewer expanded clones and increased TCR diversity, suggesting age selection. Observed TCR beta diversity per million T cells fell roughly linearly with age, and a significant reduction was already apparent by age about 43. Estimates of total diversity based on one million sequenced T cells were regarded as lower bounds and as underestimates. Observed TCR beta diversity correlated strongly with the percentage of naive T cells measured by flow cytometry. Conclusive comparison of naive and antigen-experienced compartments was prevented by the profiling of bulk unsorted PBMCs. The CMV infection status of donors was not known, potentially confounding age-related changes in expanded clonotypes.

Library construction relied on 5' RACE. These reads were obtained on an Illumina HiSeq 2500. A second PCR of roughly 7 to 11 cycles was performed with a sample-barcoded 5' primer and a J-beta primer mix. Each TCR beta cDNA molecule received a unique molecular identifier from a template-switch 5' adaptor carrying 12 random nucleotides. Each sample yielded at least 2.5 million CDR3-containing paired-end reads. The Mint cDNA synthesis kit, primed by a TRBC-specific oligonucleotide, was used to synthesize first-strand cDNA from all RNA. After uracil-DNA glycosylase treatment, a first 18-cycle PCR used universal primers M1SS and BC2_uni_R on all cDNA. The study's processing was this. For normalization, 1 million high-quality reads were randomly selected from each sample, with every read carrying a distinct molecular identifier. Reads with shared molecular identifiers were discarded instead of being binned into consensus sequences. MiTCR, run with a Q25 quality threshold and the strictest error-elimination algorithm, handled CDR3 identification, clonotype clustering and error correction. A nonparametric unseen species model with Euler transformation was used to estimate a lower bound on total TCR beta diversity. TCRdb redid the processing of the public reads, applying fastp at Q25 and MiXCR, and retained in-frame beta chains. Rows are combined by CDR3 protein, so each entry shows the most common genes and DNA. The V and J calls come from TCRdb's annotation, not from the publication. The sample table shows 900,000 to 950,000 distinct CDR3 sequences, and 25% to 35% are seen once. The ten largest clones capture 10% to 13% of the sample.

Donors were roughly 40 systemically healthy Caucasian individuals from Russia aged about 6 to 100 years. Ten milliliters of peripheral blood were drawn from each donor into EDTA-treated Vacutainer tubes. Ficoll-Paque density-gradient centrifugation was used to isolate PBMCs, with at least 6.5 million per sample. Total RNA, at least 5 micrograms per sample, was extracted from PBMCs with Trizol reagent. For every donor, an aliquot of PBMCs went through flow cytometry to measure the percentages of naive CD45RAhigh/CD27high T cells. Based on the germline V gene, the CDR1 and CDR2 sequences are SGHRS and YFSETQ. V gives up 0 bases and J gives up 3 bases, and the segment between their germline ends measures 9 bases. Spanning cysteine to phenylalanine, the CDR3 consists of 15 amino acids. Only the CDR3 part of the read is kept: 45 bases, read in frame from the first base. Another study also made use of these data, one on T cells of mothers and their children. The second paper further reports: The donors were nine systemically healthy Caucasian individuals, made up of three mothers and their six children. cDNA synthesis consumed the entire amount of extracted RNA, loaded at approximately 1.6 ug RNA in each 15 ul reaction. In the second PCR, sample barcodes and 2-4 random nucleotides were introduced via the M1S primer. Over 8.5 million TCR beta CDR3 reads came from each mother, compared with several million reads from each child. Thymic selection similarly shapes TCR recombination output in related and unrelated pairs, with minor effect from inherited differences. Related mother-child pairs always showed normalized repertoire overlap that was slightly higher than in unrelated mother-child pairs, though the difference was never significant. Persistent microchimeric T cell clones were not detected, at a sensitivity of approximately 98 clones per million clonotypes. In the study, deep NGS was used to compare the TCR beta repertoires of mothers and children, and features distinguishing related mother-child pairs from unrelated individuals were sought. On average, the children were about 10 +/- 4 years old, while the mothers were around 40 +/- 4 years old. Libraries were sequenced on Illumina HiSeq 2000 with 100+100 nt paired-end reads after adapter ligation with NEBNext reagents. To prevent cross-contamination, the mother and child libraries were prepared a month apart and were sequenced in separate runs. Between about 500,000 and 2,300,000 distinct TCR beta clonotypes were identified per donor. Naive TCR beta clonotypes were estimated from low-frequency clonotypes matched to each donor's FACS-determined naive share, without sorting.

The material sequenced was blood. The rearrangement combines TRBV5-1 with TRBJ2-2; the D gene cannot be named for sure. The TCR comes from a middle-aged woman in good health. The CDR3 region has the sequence CASSLEPGDTGELFF. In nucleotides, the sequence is TGCGCCAGCAGCTTGGAACCAGGAGACACCGGGGAGCTGTTTTTT.